This T cell receptor (beta chain) was sequenced for a study of T-cell memory formation after mild COVID-19. Study-wide context: TCR clusters showed largely donor specificity. Whole-study results and caveats: Pre-infection memory harbored some responding clones, suggesting cross-reactive memory joined.

Regarding this clonotype: The antigen is unknown.

Via MiXCR, TCRdb re-called the 5' RACE reads, giving one row per CDR3 protein. The table records over 300,000 distinct CDR3 sequences, 20% of them present only once. The V gene end was trimmed by 8 bases and the J gene end by 4 bases; junction bases not matched to a gene: 7. Germline lookup yields CDR1 MNHEY and CDR2 SVGAGI. The CDR3 sequence is 14 residues long. The TCR comes from a man aged 18 to 29 who had mild COVID-19 (a few samples of this study predate the infection). Cell type and time point are not known. Sequenced material: PBMCs or a T cell subset sorted from them (not recorded which). V gene TRBV6-5 combines with J gene TRBJ1-2; 10 positions agree with TRBD1. DNA of the CDR3: TGTGCCAGCGGAGGGGACAGGGGTACCTATGGCTACACCTTC. Its translation is CASGGDRGTYGYTF.